The 5 T cell receptor beta chains given below trace back to one sample, sequenced in a study of blood T cell repertoires in COVID-19. TCRdb's table, derived via immunoSEQ multiplex PCR, lists solely in-frame clones and lacks some. The table shows just over 25,000 clones, with about 86% occurring only once. The material sequenced was peripheral blood. The receptors come from a man aged 65-85 years with acute or convalescent COVID-19.

The chain couples TRBV9 to TRBJ1-4, with TRBD1 matching 10 bases. CDR1 is SGDLS and CDR2 is YYNGEE in the germline V gene. Trimming at V came to 0 bases and at J to 8 bases, leaving 4 bases not matched to a gene. CDR3 length equals 15 residues. As DNA, the CDR3 is TGTGCCAGCAGCGTAGGAAAGGGACAGGGGGAAAAACTGTTTTTT. It encodes CASSVGKGQGEKLFF.

This sequence joins TRBV21-1 and TRBJ2-1; TRBD2 is the table's D call and was not checked against the DNA. TRBV21-1 constitutes a pseudogene. The CDR3 length is 14 residues. The CDR3 loop reads CAISLANPGNEQFF. The CDR3 nucleotides are TGTGCCATTTCACTAGCTAACCCGGGTAATGAGCAGTTCTTC.

The chain recombines TRBV2 with TRBJ2-3, with a tentative D call TRBD1 (6 bases). Trimming cost V 3 bases and J 2 bases, with 15 bases left between them. The germline V gene encodes CDR1 SNHLY and CDR2 FYNNEI. The CDR3 covers 16 residues. The CDR3 loop is CASSDFTQGSTDTQYF. The CDR3 nucleotides read TGTGCCAGCAGTGACTTTACACAGGGATCCACAGATACGCAGTATTTT.

This clone came up once. The CDR3 is CASSLERSNQPQHF. The CDR3 coding sequence is TGTGCCAGCAGCTTAGAGCGGTCCAATCAGCCCCAGCATTTT. The chain carries TRBV7-2 and TRBJ1-5; no clear D. Trimming stripped 1 base from V and 3 bases from J, with 7 bases between. Germline CDR1 SGHTA, CDR2 FQGNSA. This CDR3 has 14 residues.

The chain links TRBV1 to TRBJ2-1; the table's D call, TRBD2, was not checked against the DNA. TRBV1 is reported as a pseudogene. The CDR3 extends over 12 amino acids. DNA of the CDR3: TGCACCAGCAGCCAACCTAGCGGTGAGCAGTTCTTC. This sequence encodes CTSSQPSGEQFF.